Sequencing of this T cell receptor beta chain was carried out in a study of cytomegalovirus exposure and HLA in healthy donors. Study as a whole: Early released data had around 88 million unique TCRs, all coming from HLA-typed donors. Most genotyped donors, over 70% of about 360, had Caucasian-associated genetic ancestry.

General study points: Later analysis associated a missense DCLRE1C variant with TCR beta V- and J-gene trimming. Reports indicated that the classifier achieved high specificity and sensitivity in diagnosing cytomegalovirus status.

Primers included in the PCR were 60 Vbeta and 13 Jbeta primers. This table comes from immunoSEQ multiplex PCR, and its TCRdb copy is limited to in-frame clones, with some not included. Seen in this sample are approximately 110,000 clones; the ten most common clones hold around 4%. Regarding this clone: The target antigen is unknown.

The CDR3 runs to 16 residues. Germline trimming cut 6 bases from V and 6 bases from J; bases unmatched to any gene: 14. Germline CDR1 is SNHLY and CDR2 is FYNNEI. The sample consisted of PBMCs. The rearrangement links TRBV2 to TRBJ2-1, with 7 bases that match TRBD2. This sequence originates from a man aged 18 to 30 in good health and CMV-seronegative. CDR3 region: CASSETGTMGSNEQFF. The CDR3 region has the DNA TGTGCCAGCAGCGAAACCGGGACTATGGGGTCCAATGAGCAGTTCTTC. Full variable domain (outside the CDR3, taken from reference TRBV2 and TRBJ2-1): EPEVTQTPSHQVTQMGQEVILRCVPISNHLYFYWYRQILGQKVEFLVSFYNNEISEKSEIFDDQFSVERPDGSNFTLKIRSTKLEDSAMYFCASSETGTMGSNEQFFGPGTRLTVL.